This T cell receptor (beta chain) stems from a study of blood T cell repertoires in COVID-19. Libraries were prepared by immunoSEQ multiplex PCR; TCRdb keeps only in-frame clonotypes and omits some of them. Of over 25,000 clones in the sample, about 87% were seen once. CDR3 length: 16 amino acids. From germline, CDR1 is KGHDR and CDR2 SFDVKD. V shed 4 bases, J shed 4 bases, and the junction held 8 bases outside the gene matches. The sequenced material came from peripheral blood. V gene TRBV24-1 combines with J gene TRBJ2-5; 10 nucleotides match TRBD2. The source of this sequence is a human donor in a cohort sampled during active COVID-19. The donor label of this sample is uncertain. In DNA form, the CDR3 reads TGTGCCACCAGTGACGATCTAGCGGGAGTGGGAGAGACCCAGTACTTC. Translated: CATSDDLAGVGETQYF.